Below, 14 T cell receptor beta chains from the same sample are listed, as sequenced in a study of CXCR3-negative and CXCR3-positive naive CD8 T cells. Overall study findings and caveats: TRB CDR3 hydrophobicity was greater in CXCR3-positive naive cells than in CXCR3-negative naive cells.

Carrying UMI labels, the TRB cDNA libraries were prepared through 5' RACE. TCRdb reworked the 5' RACE reads into one entry per CDR3 protein, no DNA. The sample includes approximately 120,000 distinct CDR3 sequences. These TCRs are of unknown antigen specificity. The sequenced sample was naive CXCR3+ CD8+ T cells from blood. Noted subset: CD45RO-CCR7+CD27+CD95- naive CD8+ T cells expressing CXCR3 (TNR3+). These TCRs come from a human donor in good health. Some clones in this sample may be carry-over from other donors' samples.

The gene calls are TRBV11-2 and TRBJ1-5. The germline V gene has CDR1 SGHAT and CDR2 FQNNGV. The CDR3 totals 15 residues. The CDR3 sequence: CASSFLRQPNQPQHF.

This CDR3 is CASSEVGTGVHYEQYF. The gene calls are TRBV2 and TRBJ2-7; there is no DNA to check the TCRdb D call of TRBD1. This CDR3 contains 16 residues. Germline V gene data show CDR1 as SNHLY and CDR2 as FYNNEI.

The chain uses TRBV24-1 and TRBJ2-1; TCRdb outputs TRBD2, but without DNA this stays unchecked. Germline values: CDR1 KGHDR, CDR2 SFDVKD. CDR3 length: 13 amino acids. CDR3 amino acids: CATSLKSPAEQFF.

The chain carries TRBV6-6 and TRBJ1-2; the D call of TRBD1 rests on TCRdb alone, since no DNA is present to check it. Germline V lookup: CDR1 MNHNY, CDR2 SVGAGI (reference sequence). This CDR3 comprises 15 residues. The CDR3: CASSTTTGSSYGYTF.

V gene TRBV7-9 combines with J gene TRBJ2-7; TCRdb returns TRBD1, unconfirmable since there is no DNA. The CDR3 length is 15 residues. Germline CDR1 is SEHNR and CDR2 is FQNEAQ (reference sequence). CDR3 sequence: CASSTRTVPSYEQYF.

V usage is TRBV15 and J usage is TRBJ1-6. This CDR3 contains 12 residues. The germline gives CDR1 LNHNV, CDR2 YYDKDF (reference sequence). CDR3 residues: CATRGKNSPLHF.

This CDR3 is CASSFGGGGETQYF. This chain uses TRBV28 with TRBJ2-5; the TRBD2 assignment by TCRdb is unverifiable without DNA. This CDR3 contains 14 residues. Per germline, CDR1 MDHEN and CDR2 SYDVKM.

The genes are TRBV28 and TRBJ2-7; TCRdb lists TRBD2, though no DNA is available to test this call. In germline, CDR1 is MDHEN, CDR2 SYDVKM. The CDR3 sequence is 14 residues long. The CDR3 here is CASSPRGTSNEQYF.

The rearrangement joins TRBV24-1 to TRBJ2-1; TCRdb picks TRBD1, but there is no DNA to check that call. This CDR3 is 15 amino acids long. Germline V lookup: CDR1 KGHDR, CDR2 SFDVKD. The CDR3 reads CATSDPRDQRNEQFF.

The chain employs TRBV11-3 and TRBJ2-3; TCRdb's D call of TRBD1 is untestable without DNA. The V gene's germline CDR1 is SGHNT and CDR2 YENEEA. The CDR3 length is 20 residues. The CDR3 loop is CASTRGGPPGPELYTDTQYF.

The chain has TRBV25-1 and TRBJ1-4. Germline V gene lookup returns CDR1 MGHDK and CDR2 SYGVNS. The CDR3 totals 15 residues. This chain's CDR3 is CASSEHGSSAEKLFF.

The CDR3 sequence: CASIKWSFDEQYF. The V gene is TRBV28, the J gene TRBJ2-7. Germline loops: CDR1 MDHEN, CDR2 SYDVKM. This CDR3 has 13 residues.

The chain has TRBV5-6 and TRBJ2-6. Per germline, CDR1 SGHDT and CDR2 YYEEEE. The CDR3 runs 17 residues. The CDR3 protein is CASSLVPGQLGANVLTF.

This rearrangement joins TRBV6-2 or TRBV6-3 to TRBJ2-7; TCRdb designates TRBD1, a call that cannot be tested without DNA. This CDR3 comprises 16 residues. Germline assignment: CDR1 MNHEY and CDR2 SVGEGT. This CDR3 reads CASSYRPGQHHSEQYF.